The next 15 T cell receptor beta chains were all read from a single sample in a study of Tregs in tolerant kidney transplant recipients. Related graft donors supplied nonmyeloablative bone marrow transplants, and mixed chimerism was transient. Some clones are missing from TCRdb's copy, which holds only in-frame ones; the method was immunoSEQ multiplex PCR. The table has 74,000 or so clones, 75% to 95% seen once; the top ten hold 1.6%. The specimen comprised CD4+ T cells from blood (PBMCs), sampled 24 months after the transplant. The receptors derive from a human patient who received a combined kidney and bone marrow transplant. Some T cells may originate from the graft donor.

The CDR3 loop reads CASSPFQKAYEQYF. CDR3 nucleotides: TGTGCCAGCTCACCGTTCCAGAAAGCCTACGAGCAGTACTTC. The V call is TRBV18, the J call TRBJ2-7; D uncertain. V lost 3 bases and J 2 bases, leaving 11 bases between the germline ends. CDR3 size: 14 residues. Germline loops: CDR1 KGHSH, CDR2 LQKENI.

The rearrangement links TRBV4-3 to TRBJ2-7, with TRBD2 as a possible D gene (6 bases). The germline V gene encodes CDR1 LGHNA and CDR2 YSLEER. With 4 bases removed from V and 4 bases from J, the gap between germline ends came to 11 bases. The CDR3 consists of 13 residues. CDR3 in DNA: TGCGCCAGCAGCCTCGGGGGTCGATACGAGCAGTACTTC. It yields the protein CASSLGGRYEQYF.

The rearrangement links TRBV6-5 to TRBJ1-3, with a tentative D call TRBD1 (6 bases). The CDR3 has 15 residues. Germline CDR1 MNHEY, CDR2 SVGAGI. V lost 2 bases to trimming and J lost 2 bases, with 10 bases between them. CDR3 DNA sequence: TGTGCCAGCAGTTACGACAGGATCCCTGGAAACACCATATATTTT. Translated, it gives CASSYDRIPGNTIYF.

V usage is TRBV6-1 and J usage is TRBJ1-5; 8 nucleotides line up with TRBD1. This CDR3 spans 16 amino acids. CDR1 MNHNS and CDR2 SASEGT come from the germline V gene. V lost 2 bases to trimming and J lost 5 bases; unmatched junction nucleotides: 8. The CDR3 region has the DNA TGTGCCAGCAGTGAAACGCCGACAGGGGTGGATCAGCCCCAGCATTTT. Protein: CASSETPTGVDQPQHF.

The chain employs TRBV6-1 and TRBJ1-5, with D possibly matching TRBD1 (6 bases). The V gene lost 8 bases and the J gene lost 0 bases, with 11 bases spanning the gap. There are 14 residues in the CDR3. Germline V gene sequence: CDR1 MNHNS, CDR2 SASEGT. Here the CDR3 DNA reads TGTGCCAGCGCAGGGGCTAATAGCAATCAGCCCCAGCATTTT. Translated, it gives CASAGANSNQPQHF.

The chain uses TRBV19 and TRBJ2-3; 8 bases map to TRBD1. The germline V gene encodes CDR1 LNHDA and CDR2 SQIVND (reference sequence). This CDR3 has 15 residues. Trimming removed 6 bases from V and 2 bases from J; junction bases left unmatched: 7. Written as DNA, the CDR3 is TGTGCCAGTAGCGGACAGGGCATTCTCACAGATACGCAGTATTTT. It yields the protein CASSGQGILTDTQYF.

The chain recombines TRBV7-2 with TRBJ2-2, with 7 bases aligning to TRBD1. Germline CDR1 reads SGHTA; CDR2 reads FQGNSA. This CDR3 region has 16 residues. V shed 4 bases, J shed 7 bases, and the junction held 12 bases outside the gene matches. CDR3 sequence reads: CASSSRLTGQVGELFF. The DNA of the CDR3 is TGTGCCAGCAGCTCCCGCTTGACAGGGCAGGTCGGGGAGCTGTTTTTT.

A single count supports this clone. The gene calls are TRBV7-8 and TRBJ2-1; the match to TRBD2 covers 12 bases. V gave up 3 bases and J gave up 8 bases; unmatched junction bases: 11. CDR1 is SGHVS and CDR2 is FQNEAQ in the germline V gene. This CDR3 is 17 amino acids long. The CDR3 here is CASSFRPGLAGRDEQFF. The CDR3 DNA is TGTGCCAGCAGCTTCCGACCTGGACTAGCGGGACGAGATGAGCAGTTCTTC.

CDR3 DNA: TGCGCCAGCAAGACCAGGGGCCAGAAGACGGCCACAGATACGCAGTATTTT. Protein product: CASKTRGQKTATDTQYF. The chain employs TRBV5-1 and TRBJ2-3; TRBD1 might be the D (6 bases). The CDR3 length is 17 residues. V was trimmed by 6 bases and J by 2 bases, leaving 22 bases between them. The germline V gene has CDR1 SGHRS and CDR2 YFSETQ.

Comment on this clone: Other DNA sequences within the sample encode an identical CDR3. The gene calls are TRBV11-2 and TRBJ1-6; TRBD1 matches 8 bases. The CDR3 is made up of 16 amino acids. Germline loops: CDR1 SGHAT, CDR2 FQNNGV. Germline trimming cut 4 bases from V and 7 bases from J; bases unmatched to any gene: 9. CDR3 amino acids: CASSYGRQGKNSPLHF. In DNA, the CDR3 is TGTGCCAGCAGCTACGGAAGACAGGGGAAAAATTCACCCCTCCACTTT.

V usage is TRBV7-2 and J usage is TRBJ1-2, with 7 bases identical to TRBD1. Germline CDR1 and CDR2: SGHTA and FQGNSA. Trimming at V came to 1 base and at J to 5 bases, leaving 7 bases not matched to a gene. The CDR3 totals 15 residues. The CDR3 nucleotides read TGTGCCAGCAGCTTAGGGGGACAGACCGATTATGGCTACACCTTC. This translates into CASSLGGQTDYGYTF.

This sequence joins TRBV27 and TRBJ1-4; 7 nucleotides line up with TRBD1. Germline CDR1 reads MNHEY; CDR2 reads SMNVEV (reference sequence). The J segment lost 8 bases and the V segment lost 7 bases, leaving 13 bases of the junction unmatched. The CDR3 loop spans 15 amino acids. This chain's CDR3 is CASTKLQGIGEKLFF. The CDR3 DNA sequence: TGTGCCAGCACCAAACTACAGGGGATCGGAGAAAAACTGTTTTTT. The full variable domain, completed using reference TRBV27 and TRBJ1-4, is EAQVTQNPRYLITVTGKKLTVTCSQNMNHEYMSWYRQDPGLGLRQIYYSMNVEVTDKGDVPEGYKVSRKEKRNFPLILESPSPNQTSLYFCASTKLQGIGEKLFFGSGTQLSVL.

The rearrangement links TRBV9 to TRBJ2-2; TRBD1 matches at 8 bases. The CDR3 consists of 17 residues. The germline gives CDR1 SGDLS, CDR2 YYNGEE. V was clipped by 4 bases and J by 1 base; unmatched bases: 9. The CDR3 DNA reads TGTGCCAGCAGCCCTCGGACCGGGACAGGGAACACCGGGGAGCTGTTTTTT. Its translation: CASSPRTGTGNTGELFF.

This chain uses TRBV7-2 with TRBJ2-3, with 8 bases aligning to TRBD1. The CDR3 covers 14 residues. Trimming removed 5 bases from V and 0 bases from J; junction bases left unmatched: 1. Looked up from germline, CDR1 is SGHTA and CDR2 is FQGNSA. CDR3: CASSRDRSTDTQYF. The CDR3 bases are TGTGCCAGCAGCCGGGACAGGAGCACAGATACGCAGTATTTT. Drawing the rest from reference TRBV7-2 and TRBJ2-3, the complete variable domain is GAGVSQSPSNKVTEKGKDVELRCDPISGHTALYWYRQSLGQGLEFLIYFQGNSAPDKSGLPSDRFSAERTGGSVSTLTIQRTQQEDSAVYLCASSRDRSTDTQYFGPGTRLTVL.

The rearrangement uses TRBV7-3 and TRBJ1-2; a weak D match, TRBD1 (5 bases). Germline values: CDR1 SGHTA, CDR2 FQGTGA. There are 15 residues in the CDR3. The V end lost 2 bases, the J end lost 3 bases, and 13 bases lay between the germline ends. This CDR3 reads CASSLFGGRDYGYTF. CDR3 DNA sequence: TGTGCCAGCAGCTTATTCGGGGGTCGGGACTATGGCTACACCTTC.